The clone carrying this TCR beta chain showed up just once. What it recognizes is unknown. The germline gives CDR1 LGHNA, CDR2 YNFKEQ. The CDR3 length is 15 residues. V was clipped by 4 bases and J by 2 bases; unmatched bases: 5. The data stem from a study of cytomegalovirus exposure and HLA in healthy donors. Study context: The same platform as the roughly 700 first-cohort repertoires was used for the 95 to 150 validation repertoires, a later analysis reported. General study results and limits: Among TCR beta chains, those listed as cytomegalovirus-associated numbered approximately 150.

Produced via immunoSEQ multiplex PCR; TCRdb's table is partial and in-frame only. The table lists a few hundred thousand clones, approximately 86% of them singletons. The sequence was obtained from a woman between 18 and 29 years old in good health and CMV-seronegative. Sequencing was performed on PBMCs. The chain links TRBV4-2 to TRBJ2-3; 8 nucleotides match TRBD2. The CDR3 bases are TGTGCCAGCAGCCCGGGACTAGGGGCCACAGATACGCAGTATTTT. Encoded protein: CASSPGLGATDTQYF.